A single sample is the source of the 9 T cell receptor beta chains below, sequenced in a study of STAT3 mutations in large granular lymphocyte leukemia. No antigens are known for them. TCRdb's table, derived via immunoSEQ multiplex PCR, lists solely in-frame clones and lacks some. This table holds roughly 9,400 clones, approximately 92% found once. The study's findings and limits: At least one immunodominant TCR beta clonotype appeared in every T-cell large granular lymphocyte leukemia patient.

The sample consisted of peripheral blood mononuclear cells. These receptors all stem from a man aged 60-69 years with T-cell large granular lymphocyte leukemia. Some clones in this sample may be carry-over from other donors' samples.

V and J are TRBV10-3 and TRBJ2-1; 8 bases map to TRBD1. Germline CDR1 ENHRY, CDR2 SYGVKD. This CDR3 has 15 amino acids. V lost 5 bases, J lost 8 bases, and 11 bases stayed unmatched. The DNA of the CDR3 is TGTGCCATCAGTCTTCAGGGGGCTTGGGGCTATGAGCAGTTCTTC. Protein: CAISLQGAWGYEQFF.

The gene calls are TRBV5-1 and TRBJ2-7; the D gene could be TRBD1 or TRBD2 (5 bases each). The V gene's germline CDR1 is SGHRS and CDR2 YFSETQ. The V gene lost 0 bases and the J gene lost 0 bases, with 7 bases spanning the gap. The CDR3 is made up of 14 amino acids. The CDR3 protein is CASSLGGNSYEQYF. In DNA, the CDR3 is TGCGCCAGCAGCTTGGGGGGGAACTCCTACGAGCAGTACTTC.

The genes are TRBV30 and TRBJ2-1, with D perhaps given as TRBD1 or TRBD2 (6 bases each). Germline CDR1 GTSNPN, CDR2 SVGIG (reference sequence). V dropped 3 bases and J dropped 8 bases, with 20 bases sitting between them. The CDR3 loop spans 15 amino acids. The chain's CDR3 is CAWSPGASDWDEQFF. The CDR3 DNA follows: TGTGCCTGGAGCCCGGGGGCCTCGGACTGGGATGAGCAGTTCTTC.

V is TRBV7-9 and J is TRBJ1-1; unclear D gene. V was trimmed by 5 bases and J by 5 bases, leaving 15 bases between them. Germline CDR1 and CDR2: SEHNR and FQNEAQ (reference sequence). The CDR3 has 14 residues. The CDR3 DNA follows: TGTGCCAGCAGCCCCCGGGTCTTAAGGACTGAAGCTTTCTTT. Its protein is CASSPRVLRTEAFF.

V usage is TRBV25-1 and J usage is TRBJ1-2, with 9 bases lining up with TRBD1. The CDR3 sequence is 15 residues long. The germline V gene encodes CDR1 MGHDK and CDR2 SYGVNS. The V segment lost 4 bases and the J segment 5 bases; nucleotides outside the gene matches: 8. The DNA for the CDR3 is TGTGCCAGCAGTGTAGAGTCCGGGACAGGGTATGGCTACACCTTC. Its translation is CASSVESGTGYGYTF.

In its sample, this clone was seen once. This chain joins TRBV4-3 and TRBJ2-3; 7 bases match TRBD2. The trim removed 1 base at V and 2 bases at J, leaving 9 bases unmatched. CDR1 LGHNA and CDR2 YSLEER come from the germline V gene. The CDR3 extends over 17 amino acids. The CDR3 loop is CASSQVGGLAATDTQYF. The CDR3 DNA follows: TGCGCCAGCAGCCAAGTAGGAGGCCTAGCGGCCACAGATACGCAGTATTTT.

The rearrangement links TRBV28 to TRBJ1-5; the match to TRBD1 covers 7 bases. The CDR3 covers 14 residues. Germline loops: CDR1 MDHEN, CDR2 SYDVKM. After removal of 6 bases from V and 5 bases from J, the junction contained 7 bases not matched to a gene. The chain's CDR3 is CASSSGQAHQPQHF. The CDR3 region has the DNA TGTGCCAGCAGCTCCGGACAGGCCCATCAGCCCCAGCATTTT.

The CDR3 DNA sequence: TGTGCCAGCAGCTTTGGGGGGGCCGAGCAGTACTTC. It yields the protein CASSFGGAEQYF. The rearrangement uses TRBV11-2 and TRBJ2-7; D is perhaps TRBD2 (7 bases). Germline CDR1 SGHAT, CDR2 FQNNGV. CDR3 length equals 12 residues. V lost 3 bases and J lost 6, with 9 bases in between. The whole variable domain, remainder taken from reference TRBV11-2 and TRBJ2-7, is EAGVAQSPRYKIIEKRQSVAFWCNPISGHATLYWYQQILGQGPKLLIQFQNNGVVDDSQLPKDRFSAERLKGVDSTLKIQPAKLEDSAVYLCASSFGGAEQYFGPGTRLTVT.

The chain uses TRBV6-6 and TRBJ1-4; D remains ambiguous. The V gene's germline CDR1 is MNHNY and CDR2 SVGAGI (reference sequence). Trimming shortened V by 2 bases and J by 6 bases, and 13 bases separated the two germline ends. The CDR3 has 15 amino acids. CDR3 loop: CASSYPGNGDEKLFF. CDR3 nucleotide sequence: TGTGCCAGCAGTTACCCGGGGAACGGGGATGAAAAACTGTTTTTT.